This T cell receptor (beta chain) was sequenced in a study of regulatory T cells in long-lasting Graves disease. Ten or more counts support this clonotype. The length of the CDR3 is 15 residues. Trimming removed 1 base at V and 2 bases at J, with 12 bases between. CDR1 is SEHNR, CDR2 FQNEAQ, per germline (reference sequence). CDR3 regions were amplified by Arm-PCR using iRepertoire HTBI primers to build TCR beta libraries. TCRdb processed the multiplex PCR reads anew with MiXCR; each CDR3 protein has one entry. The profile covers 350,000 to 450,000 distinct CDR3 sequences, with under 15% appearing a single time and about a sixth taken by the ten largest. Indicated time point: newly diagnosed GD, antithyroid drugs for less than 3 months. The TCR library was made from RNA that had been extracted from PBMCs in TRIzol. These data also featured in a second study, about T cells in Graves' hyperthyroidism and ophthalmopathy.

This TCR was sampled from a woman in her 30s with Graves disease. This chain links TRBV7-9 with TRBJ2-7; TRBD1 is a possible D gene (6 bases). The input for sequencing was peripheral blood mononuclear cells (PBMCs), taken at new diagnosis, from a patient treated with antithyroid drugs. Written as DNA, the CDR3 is TGTGCCAGCAGCTTAGTTCAGGGGAACCCCTACGAGCAGTACTTC. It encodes CASSLVQGNPYEQYF.